This TCR beta chain appears in the sequencing data of a study of blood T cells in healthy people across ages. Trimming left V 6 bases short and J 1 base short, with 13 bases between. The V gene's germline CDR1 is DFQATT and CDR2 SNEGSKA (reference sequence). The CDR3 length is 14 residues. Together with a sample-barcoded 5' primer, a J-beta primer mix was included in a second PCR lasting roughly 6 to 12 cycles. TCRdb fed the 5' RACE reads into MiXCR, producing one record per CDR3 protein. Here the sample spans 700,000 or so distinct CDR3 sequences, about a fifth being singletons. The specimen sequenced was blood. V gene TRBV20-1 combines with J gene TRBJ2-4; possible D gene TRBD1, 6 bases. The TCR was taken from a man in his 70s in good health. The chain's CDR3 is CSAIGGLAKNIQYF. Here the CDR3 DNA reads TGCAGTGCCATAGGGGGATTGGCCAAAAACATTCAGTACTTC.